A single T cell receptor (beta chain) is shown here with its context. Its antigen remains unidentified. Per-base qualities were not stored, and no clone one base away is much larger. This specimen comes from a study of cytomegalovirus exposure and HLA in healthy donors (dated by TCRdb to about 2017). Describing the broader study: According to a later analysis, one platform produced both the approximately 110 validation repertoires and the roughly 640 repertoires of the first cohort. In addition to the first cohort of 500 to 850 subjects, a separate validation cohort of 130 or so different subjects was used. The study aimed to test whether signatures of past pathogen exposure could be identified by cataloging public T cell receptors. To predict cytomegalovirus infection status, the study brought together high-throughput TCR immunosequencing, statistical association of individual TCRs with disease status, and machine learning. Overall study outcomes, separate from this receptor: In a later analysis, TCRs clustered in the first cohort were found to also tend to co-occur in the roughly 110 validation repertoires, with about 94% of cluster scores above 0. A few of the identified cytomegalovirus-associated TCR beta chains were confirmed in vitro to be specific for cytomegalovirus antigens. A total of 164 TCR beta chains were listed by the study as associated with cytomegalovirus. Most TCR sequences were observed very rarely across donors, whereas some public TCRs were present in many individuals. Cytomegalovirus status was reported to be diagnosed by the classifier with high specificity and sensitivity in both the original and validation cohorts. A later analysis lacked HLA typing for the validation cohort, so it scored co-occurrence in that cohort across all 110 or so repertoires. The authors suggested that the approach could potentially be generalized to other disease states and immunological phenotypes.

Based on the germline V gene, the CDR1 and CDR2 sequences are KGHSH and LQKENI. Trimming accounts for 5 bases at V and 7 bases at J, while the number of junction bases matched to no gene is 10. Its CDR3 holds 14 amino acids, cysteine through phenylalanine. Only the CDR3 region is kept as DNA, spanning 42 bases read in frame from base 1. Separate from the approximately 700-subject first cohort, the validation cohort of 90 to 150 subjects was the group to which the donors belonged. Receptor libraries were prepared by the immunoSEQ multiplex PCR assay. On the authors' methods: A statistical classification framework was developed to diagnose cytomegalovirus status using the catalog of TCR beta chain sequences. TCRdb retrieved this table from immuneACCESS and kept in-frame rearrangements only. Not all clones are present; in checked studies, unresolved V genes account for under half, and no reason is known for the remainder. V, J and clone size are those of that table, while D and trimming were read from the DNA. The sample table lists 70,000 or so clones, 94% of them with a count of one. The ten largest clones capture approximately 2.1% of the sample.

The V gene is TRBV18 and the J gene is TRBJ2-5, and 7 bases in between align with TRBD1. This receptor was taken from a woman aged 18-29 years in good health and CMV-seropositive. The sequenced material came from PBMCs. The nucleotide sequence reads TGTGCCAGCTCATCATCTCAGGGGGAATGGACCCAGTACTTC. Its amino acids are CASSSSQGEWTQYF.